This T cell receptor (beta chain) stems from a study of T cell responses to AZD1222 COVID-19 vaccine. Note on this clone: Its antigen is not known.

Study-level points and caveats: AZD1222 recipients seropositive at baseline numbered only five to seven.

From germline, CDR1 is LGHDT and CDR2 YNNKEL (reference sequence). This CDR3 is 14 amino acids long. Trimming took 0 bases from V and 5 from J, leaving 9 bases between them. The study pooled second doses at about 4 or about 12 weeks. Clones were sequenced by immunoSEQ multiplex PCR, and TCRdb holds only the in-frame ones, with some missing. The repertoire holds 98,000 or so clones, with approximately 88% as singletons. The chain recombines TRBV3-1 (or the pseudogene TRBV3-2) with TRBJ2-3; no firm D call. The input for sequencing was peripheral blood, taken 28 days after the second AZD1222 dose. The sequence was obtained from an adult who received the AZD1222 COVID-19 vaccine. CDR3 in DNA: TGTGCCAGCAGCCAAGATCTGGGCGTAGATACGCAGTATTTT. This translates into CASSQDLGVDTQYF.